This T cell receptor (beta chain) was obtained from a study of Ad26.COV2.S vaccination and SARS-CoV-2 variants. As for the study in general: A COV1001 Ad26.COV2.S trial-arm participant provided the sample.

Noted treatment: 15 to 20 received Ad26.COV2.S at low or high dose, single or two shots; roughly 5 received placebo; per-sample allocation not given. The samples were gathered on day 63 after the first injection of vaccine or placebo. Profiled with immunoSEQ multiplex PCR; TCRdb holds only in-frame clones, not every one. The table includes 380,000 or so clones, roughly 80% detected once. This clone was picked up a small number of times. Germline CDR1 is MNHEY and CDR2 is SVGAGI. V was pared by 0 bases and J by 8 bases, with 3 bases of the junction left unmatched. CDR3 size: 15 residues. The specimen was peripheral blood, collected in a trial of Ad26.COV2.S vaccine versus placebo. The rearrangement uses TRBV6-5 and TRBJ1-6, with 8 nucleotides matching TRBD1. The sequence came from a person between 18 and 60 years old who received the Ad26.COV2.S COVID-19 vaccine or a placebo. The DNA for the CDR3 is TGTGCCAGCAGTTACTCCACAGGGGGGCATTCACCCCTCCACTTT. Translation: CASSYSTGGHSPLHF.